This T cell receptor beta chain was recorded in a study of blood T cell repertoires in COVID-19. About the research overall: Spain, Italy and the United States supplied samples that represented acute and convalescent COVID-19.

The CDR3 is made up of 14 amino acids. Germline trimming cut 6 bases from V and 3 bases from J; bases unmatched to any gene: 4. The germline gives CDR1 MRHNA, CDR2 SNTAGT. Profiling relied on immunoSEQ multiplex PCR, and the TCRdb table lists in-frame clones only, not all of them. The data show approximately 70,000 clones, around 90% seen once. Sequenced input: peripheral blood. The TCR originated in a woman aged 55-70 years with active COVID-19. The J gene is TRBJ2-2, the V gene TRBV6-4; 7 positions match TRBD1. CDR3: CASSRDRDTGELFF. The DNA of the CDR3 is TGTGCCAGCAGCCGCGACAGGGACACCGGGGAGCTGTTTTTT.